One and the same sample provided the 11 T cell receptor beta chains below, sequenced in a study of blood T cells in healthy people across ages. Sample-barcoded 5' priming and a J-beta primer mix drove a second PCR of about 6 to 12 cycles. From the 5' RACE reads, TCRdb called clonotypes with MiXCR, one entry per CDR3 protein. The profile shows around 1,100,000 distinct CDR3 sequences, around two fifths of them singletons. Input material: blood. These receptors all stem from a man between 18 and 35 years old in good health.

The chain carries TRBV20-1 and TRBJ1-6; D gene ambiguous. The V gene lost 0 bases and the J gene lost 9 bases, with 12 bases spanning the gap. Per germline, CDR1 DFQATT and CDR2 SNEGSKA (reference sequence). The CDR3 runs to 14 residues. Here the CDR3 DNA reads TGCAGTGCTAGAGATGTGGGGTATCGTTCACCCCTCCACTTT. Its protein is CSARDVGYRSPLHF.

This chain links TRBV4-2 with TRBJ2-5; D might be TRBD1 or TRBD2, each matching 6 bases. Trimming removed 0 bases at V and 11 bases at J, with 22 bases between. In germline, CDR1 is LGHNA, CDR2 YNFKEQ. The CDR3 has 16 residues. Written as DNA, the CDR3 is TGTGCCAGCAGCCAAGAGTGGAGGGGGTCCTACAATGAGCAGTACTTC. It codes for CASSQEWRGSYNEQYF.

V and J are TRBV20-1 and TRBJ1-4; perhaps TRBD1 as D (6 bases). This CDR3 is built from 13 residues. The V gene lost 4 bases and the J gene lost 8 bases, with 14 bases spanning the gap. Per germline, CDR1 DFQATT and CDR2 SNEGSKA (reference sequence). CDR3 in amino acids: CSAMSQGGEKLFF. In nucleotides, the CDR3 is TGCAGTGCTATGTCACAGGGTGGAGAAAAACTGTTTTTT.

This clonotype was seen a handful of times. V and J are TRBV6-1 and TRBJ1-2, with 7 bases identical to TRBD1. Trimming removed 6 bases from V and 4 bases from J; junction bases left unmatched: 17. The CDR3 totals 17 residues. Germline V gives CDR1 MNHNS, CDR2 SASEGT. CDR3 loop: CASRRTEGDSRFYGYTF. CDR3 nucleotide sequence: TGTGCCAGCAGACGAACAGAGGGGGACAGCCGTTTCTATGGCTACACCTTC.

CDR3 sequence (DNA): TGCGCCAGCAGCCAAGAATCACGGGGGGAGACCCAGTACTTC. It codes for CASSQESRGETQYF. This sequence joins TRBV4-3 and TRBJ2-5; TRBD2 is a possible D gene (6 bases). This CDR3 has 14 residues. The germline V gene encodes CDR1 LGHNA and CDR2 YSLEER. Trimming removed 0 bases from V and 5 bases from J, with 10 bases in between.

This clonotype has just a few counts. The rearrangement links TRBV9 to TRBJ1-2; D gene ambiguous. The CDR3 is 16 residues long. Germline CDR1 and CDR2: SGDLS and YYNGEE. V gave up 2 bases and J gave up 1 base, with 15 bases separating them. Here the CDR3 reads CASSVDPKGFNYGYTF. The DNA for the CDR3 is TGTGCCAGCAGCGTGGACCCCAAGGGTTTTAACTATGGCTACACCTTC.

V gene TRBV20-1 combines with J gene TRBJ1-1; no clear D gene. CDR1 and CDR2 from the germline V gene are DFQATT and SNEGSKA (reference sequence). Deletions cut 6 bases from V and 2 bases from J, with 7 bases between. This CDR3 has 11 amino acids. Here the CDR3 reads CSAAFNTEAFF. Written as DNA, the CDR3 is TGCAGTGCCGCTTTTAACACTGAAGCTTTCTTT.

This clonotype was found a few times. The chain employs TRBV28 and TRBJ1-6; 8 nucleotides agree with TRBD1. CDR1 MDHEN and CDR2 SYDVKM come from the germline V gene. This CDR3 comprises 13 residues. V gave up 9 bases and J gave up 3 bases; unmatched junction bases: 1. CDR3 in DNA: TGTGCCAGTGGACAGGGCTATAATTCACCCCTCCACTTT. Encoded protein: CASGQGYNSPLHF.

This clonotype came up a few times. The genes are TRBV29-1 and TRBJ2-3; 12 nucleotides match TRBD2. Germline CDR1 and CDR2: SQVTM and ANQGSEA. V was clipped by 6 bases and J by 9 bases; unmatched bases: 4. This CDR3 comprises 12 residues. CDR3: CSVNGLAGTQYF. The CDR3 DNA is TGCAGCGTCAACGGACTAGCGGGGACGCAGTATTTT.

The rearrangement uses TRBV6-6 and TRBJ1-5; D remains ambiguous. CDR1 is MNHNY and CDR2 is SVGAGI in the germline V gene (reference sequence). This CDR3 is built from 14 residues. The ends were cut back, 5 bases at V and 0 bases at J, with 8 bases in the middle. CDR3 amino acids: CASSTTDSNQPQHF. The CDR3 nucleotides are TGTGCCAGCAGTACTACAGATAGCAATCAGCCCCAGCATTTT.

In the case of this clonotype: With a much larger clone just one base away, this may be a read error. This chain connects TRBV12-3 or TRBV12-4 to TRBJ2-5, with 8 bases matching TRBD1. V lost 2 bases, J lost 11 bases, and 13 bases stayed unmatched. The CDR3 totals 15 residues. CDR3 nucleotides: TGTGCCAGCAGTTTACCTGGACAGGGTTTGGATGAGCAGTACTTC. This codes for CASSLPGQGLDEQYF.